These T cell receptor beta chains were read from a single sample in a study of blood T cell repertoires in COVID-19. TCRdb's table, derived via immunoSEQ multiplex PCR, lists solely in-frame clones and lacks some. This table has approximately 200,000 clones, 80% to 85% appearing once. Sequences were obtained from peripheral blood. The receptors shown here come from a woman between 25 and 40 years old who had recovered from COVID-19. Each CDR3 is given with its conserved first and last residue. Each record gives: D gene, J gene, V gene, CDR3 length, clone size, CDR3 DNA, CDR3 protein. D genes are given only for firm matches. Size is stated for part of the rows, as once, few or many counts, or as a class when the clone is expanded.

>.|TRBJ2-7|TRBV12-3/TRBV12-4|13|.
TGTGCCAGCAGCCCCCGCGCTTCGGTCGAGCAGTACTTC
CASSPRASVEQYF
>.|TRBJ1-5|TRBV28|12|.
TGTGCCAGCAGCTACGGGGGTCAGCCCCAGCATTTT
CASSYGGQPQHF
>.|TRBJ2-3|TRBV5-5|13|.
TGTGCCAGCAGCTTGGAGGGGGTGGATACGCAGTATTTT
CASSLEGVDTQYF
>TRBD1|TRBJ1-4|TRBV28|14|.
TGTGCCAGCAGTTCGGGACAGATTAATGAAAAACTGTTTTTT
CASSSGQINEKLFF
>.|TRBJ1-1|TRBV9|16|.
TGTGCCAGCAGCCCCGCGGCCGGGGTATTGAACACTGAAGCTTTCTTT
CASSPAAGVLNTEAFF
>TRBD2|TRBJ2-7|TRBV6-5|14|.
TGTGCCAGCAGTTACGAGCGGGAGGGCCACGAGCAGTACTTC
CASSYEREGHEQYF
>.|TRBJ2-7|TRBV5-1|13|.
TGCGCCAGCAGCTTTACGCGGGAAGGCGAGCAGTACTTC
CASSFTREGEQYF
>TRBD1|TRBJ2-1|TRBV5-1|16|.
TGCGCCAGCAACAGGGGGACCGGGACTTCCTACAATGAGCAGTTCTTC
CASNRGTGTSYNEQFF
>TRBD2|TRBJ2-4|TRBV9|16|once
TGTGCCAGCAGCGTATCGGGAGGATTAGCCAAAAACATTCAGTACTTC
CASSVSGGLAKNIQYF
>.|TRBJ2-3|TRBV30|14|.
TGTGCCTGGAGTGAGGGGGGGAGTATAGATACGCAGTATTTT
CAWSEGGSIDTQYF
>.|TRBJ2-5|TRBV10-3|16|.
TGTGCCATCAGTGAGTCGAAGAGGGATCGCCAAGAGACCCAGTACTTC
CAISESKRDRQETQYF
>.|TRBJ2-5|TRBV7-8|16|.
TGTGCCAGCAGCTTAGCGCGGTCAGGGTGGCGGGAGACCCAGTACTTC
CASSLARSGWRETQYF
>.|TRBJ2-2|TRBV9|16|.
TGTGCCAGCAGCCCCCCCGGGGTGGGTTCCACCGGGGAGCTGTTTTTT
CASSPPGVGSTGELFF
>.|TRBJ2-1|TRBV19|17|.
TGTGCCAGTAGTATAAGCCCGCTAGCCGGCTCCTACAATGAGCAGTTCTTC
CASSISPLAGSYNEQFF
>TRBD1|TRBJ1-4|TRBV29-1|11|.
TGCAGCGGCGGGACAGCTGAAAAACTGTTTTTT
CSGGTAEKLFF
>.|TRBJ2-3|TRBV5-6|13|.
TGTGCCAGCAGCGCCGACTTCACAGATACGCAGTATTTT
CASSADFTDTQYF
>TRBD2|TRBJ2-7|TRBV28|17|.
TGTGCCAGCAGTTCCGGGACTAGCGGGAGGGCCAACCACGAGCAGTACTTC
CASSSGTSGRANHEQYF
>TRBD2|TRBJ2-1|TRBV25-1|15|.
TGTGCCAGCAGTGAATCTGGACTAGCGAGGAATGAGCAGTTCTTC
CASSESGLARNEQFF
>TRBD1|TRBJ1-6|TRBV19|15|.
TGTGCCAGTAGGATTCGGACAGGGGTTAATTCACCCCTCCACTTT
CASRIRTGVNSPLHF
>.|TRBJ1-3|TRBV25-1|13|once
TGTGCCAGCAGTGCCCTTTTTGGAAACACCATATATTTT
CASSALFGNTIYF
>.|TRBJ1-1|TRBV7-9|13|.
TGTGCCAGCAGCTTAGACGGGGGAGCTGAAGCTTTCTTT
CASSLDGGAEAFF
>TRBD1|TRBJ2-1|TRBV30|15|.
TGTGCCTGGAGGAAAACAGGGGGCGCGGATAATGAGCAGTTCTTC
CAWRKTGGADNEQFF
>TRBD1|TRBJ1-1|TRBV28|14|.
TGTGCCAGCAGTTTGGGGACAGTGAACACTGAAGCTTTCTTT
CASSLGTVNTEAFF
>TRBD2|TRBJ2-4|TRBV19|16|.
TGTGCCAGTAGTCCACTAGCGGGAGGAAGGGTAAACATTCAGTACTTC
CASSPLAGGRVNIQYF
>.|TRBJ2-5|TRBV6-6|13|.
TGTGCCAGCAGTTACTCGAGCGAGGAGACCCAGTACTTC
CASSYSSEETQYF
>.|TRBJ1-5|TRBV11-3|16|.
TGTGCCAGCAGCTTTCGTAGGTCAGGGGGCAATCAGCCCCAGCATTTT
CASSFRRSGGNQPQHF
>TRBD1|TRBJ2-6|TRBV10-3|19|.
TGTGCCATCAGTGCTCGGACAGGGGCCCTAAGCTCTGGGGCCAACGTCCTGACTTTC
CAISARTGALSSGANVLTF
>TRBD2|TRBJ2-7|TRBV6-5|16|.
TGTGCCAGCAGTTACACGACTAAGCGGGGGGCCTACGAGCAGTACTTC
CASSYTTKRGAYEQYF
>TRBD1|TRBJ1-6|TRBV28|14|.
TGTGCCAGCAGCCCGGGACAGAATGATTCACCCCTCCACTTT
CASSPGQNDSPLHF
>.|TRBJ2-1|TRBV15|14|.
TGTGCCACGACCCGGGGGAGCTCCTACAATGAGCAGTTCTTC
CATTRGSSYNEQFF
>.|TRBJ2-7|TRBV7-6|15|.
TGTGCCAGCAGCCTAGGACTGGATGAGACCTACGAGCAGTACTTC
CASSLGLDETYEQYF